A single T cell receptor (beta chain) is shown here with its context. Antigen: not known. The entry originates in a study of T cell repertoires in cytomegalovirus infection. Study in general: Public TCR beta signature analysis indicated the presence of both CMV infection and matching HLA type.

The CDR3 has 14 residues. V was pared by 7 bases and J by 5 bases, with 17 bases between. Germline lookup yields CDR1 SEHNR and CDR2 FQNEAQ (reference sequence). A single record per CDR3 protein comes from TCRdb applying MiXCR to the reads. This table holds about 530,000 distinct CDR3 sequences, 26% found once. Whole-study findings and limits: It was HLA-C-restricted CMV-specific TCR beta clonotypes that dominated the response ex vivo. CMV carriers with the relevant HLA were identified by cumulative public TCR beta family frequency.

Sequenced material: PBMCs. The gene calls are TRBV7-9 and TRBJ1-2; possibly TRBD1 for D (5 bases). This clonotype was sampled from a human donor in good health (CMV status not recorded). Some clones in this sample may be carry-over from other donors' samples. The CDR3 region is CASTPGRGGYGYTF. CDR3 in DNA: TGTGCCAGCACCCCCGGGCGGGGGGGTTATGGCTACACCTTC.